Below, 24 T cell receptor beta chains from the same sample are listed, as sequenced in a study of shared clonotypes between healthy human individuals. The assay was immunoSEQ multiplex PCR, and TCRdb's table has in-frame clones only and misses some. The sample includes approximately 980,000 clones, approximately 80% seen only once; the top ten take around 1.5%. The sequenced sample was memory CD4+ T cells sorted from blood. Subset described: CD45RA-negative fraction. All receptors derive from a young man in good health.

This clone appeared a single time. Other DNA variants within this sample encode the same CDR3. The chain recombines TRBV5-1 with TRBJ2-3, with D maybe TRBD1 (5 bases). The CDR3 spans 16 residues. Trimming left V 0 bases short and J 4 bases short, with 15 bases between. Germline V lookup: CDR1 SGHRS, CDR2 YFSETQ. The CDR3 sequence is CASSLGGSRSADTQYF. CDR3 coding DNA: TGCGCCAGCAGCTTGGGGGGCAGCCGTAGTGCAGATACGCAGTATTTT.

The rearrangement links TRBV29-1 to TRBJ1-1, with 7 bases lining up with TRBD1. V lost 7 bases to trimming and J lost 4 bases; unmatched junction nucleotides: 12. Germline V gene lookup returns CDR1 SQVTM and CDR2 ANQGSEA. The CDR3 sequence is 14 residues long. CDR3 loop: CSAEGQLGGTEAFF. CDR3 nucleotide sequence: TGCAGCGCCGAGGGACAGCTCGGGGGCACTGAAGCTTTCTTT.

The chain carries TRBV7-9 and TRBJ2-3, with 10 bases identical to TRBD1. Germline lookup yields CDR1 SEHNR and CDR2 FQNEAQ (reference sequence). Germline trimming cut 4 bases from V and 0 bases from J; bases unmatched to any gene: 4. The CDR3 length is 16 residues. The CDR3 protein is CASSWGDRGSTDTQYF. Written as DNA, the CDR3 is TGTGCCAGCAGCTGGGGGGACAGGGGAAGCACAGATACGCAGTATTTT.

The CDR3 DNA sequence: TGTGCCTGGCAAGGGGACTACGAGCAGTACTTC. As protein: CAWQGDYEQYF. The chain links TRBV30 to TRBJ2-7, with a tentative D call TRBD1 (5 bases). Germline V gene lookup returns CDR1 GTSNPN and CDR2 SVGIG (reference sequence). The CDR3 totals 11 residues. V was cut by 5 bases and J by 3 bases, with 8 bases left in between.

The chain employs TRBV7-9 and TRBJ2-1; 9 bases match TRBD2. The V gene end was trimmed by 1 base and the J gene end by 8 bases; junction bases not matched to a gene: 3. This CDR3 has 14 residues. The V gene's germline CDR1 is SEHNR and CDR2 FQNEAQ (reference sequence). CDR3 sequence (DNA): TGTGCCAGCAGCTTAGAAACTAGCGGGCATGAGCAGTTCTTC. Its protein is CASSLETSGHEQFF.

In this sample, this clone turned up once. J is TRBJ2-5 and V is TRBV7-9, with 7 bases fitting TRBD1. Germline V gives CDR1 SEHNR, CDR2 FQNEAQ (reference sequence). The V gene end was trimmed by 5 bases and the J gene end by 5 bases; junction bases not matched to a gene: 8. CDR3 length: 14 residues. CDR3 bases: TGTGCCAGCAGCCCCTTGACAGGGACGGAGACCCAGTACTTC. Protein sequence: CASSPLTGTETQYF.

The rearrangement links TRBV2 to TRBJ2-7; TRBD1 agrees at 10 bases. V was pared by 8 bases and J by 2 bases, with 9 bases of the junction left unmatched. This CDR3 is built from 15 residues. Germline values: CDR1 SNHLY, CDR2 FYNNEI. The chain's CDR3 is CASVPGTGVAYEQYF. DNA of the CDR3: TGTGCCAGCGTTCCCGGGACAGGGGTCGCCTACGAGCAGTACTTC.

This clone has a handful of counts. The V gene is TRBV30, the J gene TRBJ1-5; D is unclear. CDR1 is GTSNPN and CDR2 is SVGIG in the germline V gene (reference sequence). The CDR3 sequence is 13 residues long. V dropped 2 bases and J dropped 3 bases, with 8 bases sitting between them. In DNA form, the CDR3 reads TGTGCCTGGAGTATGCAGGACAATCAGCCCCAGCATTTT. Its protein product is CAWSMQDNQPQHF.

DNA of the CDR3: TGTGCCAGCAGCTTTCAGGGGACCGGGGAGCTGTTTTTT. Translation gives CASSFQGTGELFF. The rearrangement links TRBV5-5 to TRBJ2-2; D may be TRBD1 (6 bases). V lost 2 bases and J 5 bases, leaving 7 bases between the germline ends. This CDR3 spans 13 amino acids. Germline CDR1 and CDR2: SGHKS and YYEKEE (reference sequence).

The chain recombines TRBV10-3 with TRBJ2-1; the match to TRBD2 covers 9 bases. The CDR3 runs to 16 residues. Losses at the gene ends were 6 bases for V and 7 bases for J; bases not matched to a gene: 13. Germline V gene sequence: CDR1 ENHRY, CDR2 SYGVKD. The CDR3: CAIRPGTSRGKNEQFF. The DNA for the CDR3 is TGTGCCATCAGGCCGGGGACTAGCCGGGGGAAAAATGAGCAGTTCTTC.

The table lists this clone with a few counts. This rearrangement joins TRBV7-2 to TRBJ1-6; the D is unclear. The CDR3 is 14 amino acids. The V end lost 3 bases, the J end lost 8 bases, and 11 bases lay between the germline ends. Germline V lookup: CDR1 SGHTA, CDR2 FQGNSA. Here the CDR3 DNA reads TGTGCCAGCAGCTTCGGACGGTACGATTCACCCCTCCACTTT. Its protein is CASSFGRYDSPLHF.

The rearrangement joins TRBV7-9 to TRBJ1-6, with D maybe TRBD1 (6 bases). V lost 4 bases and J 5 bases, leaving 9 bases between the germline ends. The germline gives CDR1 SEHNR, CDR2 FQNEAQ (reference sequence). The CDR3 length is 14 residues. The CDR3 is CASSSKGDNSPLHF. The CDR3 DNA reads TGTGCCAGCAGCTCGAAGGGGGATAATTCACCCCTCCACTTT. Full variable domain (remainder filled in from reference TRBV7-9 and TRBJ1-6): DTGVSQNPRHKITKRGQNVTFRCDPISEHNRLYWYRQTLGQGPEFLTYFQNEAQLEKSRLLSDRFSAERPKGSFSTLEIQRTEQGDSAMYLCASSSKGDNSPLHFGNGTRLTVT.

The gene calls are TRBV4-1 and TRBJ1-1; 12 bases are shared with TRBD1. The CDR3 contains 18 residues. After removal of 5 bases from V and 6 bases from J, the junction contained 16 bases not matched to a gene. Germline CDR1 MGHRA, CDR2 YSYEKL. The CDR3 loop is CASSDRDRGRKTSAEAFF. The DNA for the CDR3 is TGCGCCAGCAGCGACCGGGACAGGGGGCGTAAAACAAGCGCTGAAGCTTTCTTT.

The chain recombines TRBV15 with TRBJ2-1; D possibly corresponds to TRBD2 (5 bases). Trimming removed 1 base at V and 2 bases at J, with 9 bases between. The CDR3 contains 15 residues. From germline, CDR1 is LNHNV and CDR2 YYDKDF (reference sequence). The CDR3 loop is CATSRGRSPYNEQFF. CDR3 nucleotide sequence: TGTGCCACCAGCAGAGGGAGGAGCCCCTACAATGAGCAGTTCTTC. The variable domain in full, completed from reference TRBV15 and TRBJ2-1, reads DAMVIQNPRYQVTQFGKPVTLSCSQTLNHNVMYWYQQKSSQAPKLLFHYYDKDFNNEADTPDNFQSRRPNTSFCFLDIRSPGLGDTAMYLCATSRGRSPYNEQFFGPGTRLTVL.

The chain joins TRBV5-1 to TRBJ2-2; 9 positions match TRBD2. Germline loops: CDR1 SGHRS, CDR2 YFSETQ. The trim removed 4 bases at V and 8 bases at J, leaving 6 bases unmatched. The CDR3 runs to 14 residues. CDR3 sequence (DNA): TGCGCCAGCAGCCTCCTAGCGGGGAGAGGGGAGCTGTTTTTT. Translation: CASSLLAGRGELFF.

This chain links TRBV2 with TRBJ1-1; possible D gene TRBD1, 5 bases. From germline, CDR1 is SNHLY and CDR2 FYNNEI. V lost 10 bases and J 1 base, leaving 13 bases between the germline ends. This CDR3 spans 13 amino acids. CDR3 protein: CATLRQRNTEAFF. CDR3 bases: TGTGCCACCTTACGACAGCGGAACACTGAAGCTTTCTTT.

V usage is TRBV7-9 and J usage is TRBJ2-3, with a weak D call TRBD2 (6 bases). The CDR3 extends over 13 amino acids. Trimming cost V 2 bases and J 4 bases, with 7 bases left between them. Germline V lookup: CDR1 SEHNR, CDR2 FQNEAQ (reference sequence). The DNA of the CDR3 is TGTGCCAGCAGCTTAAGGAGGGCAGATACGCAGTATTTT. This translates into CASSLRRADTQYF.

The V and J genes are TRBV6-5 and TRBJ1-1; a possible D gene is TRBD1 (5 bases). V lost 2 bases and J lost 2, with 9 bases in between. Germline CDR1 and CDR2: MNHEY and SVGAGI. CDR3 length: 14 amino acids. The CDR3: CASSYGAANTEAFF. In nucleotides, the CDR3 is TGTGCCAGCAGTTACGGGGCAGCTAACACTGAAGCTTTCTTT.

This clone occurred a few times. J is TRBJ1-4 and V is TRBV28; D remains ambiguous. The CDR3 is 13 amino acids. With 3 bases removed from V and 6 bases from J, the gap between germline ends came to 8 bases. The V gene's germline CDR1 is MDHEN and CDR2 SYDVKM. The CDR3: CASSFGVDEKLFF. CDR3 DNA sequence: TGTGCCAGCAGTTTTGGGGTAGATGAAAAACTGTTTTTT.

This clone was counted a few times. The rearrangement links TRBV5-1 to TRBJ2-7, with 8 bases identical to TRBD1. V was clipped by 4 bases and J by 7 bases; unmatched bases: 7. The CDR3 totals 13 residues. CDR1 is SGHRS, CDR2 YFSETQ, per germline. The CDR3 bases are TGCGCCAGCAGCATTAGGACAGGGTTTGAGCAGTACTTC. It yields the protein CASSIRTGFEQYF.

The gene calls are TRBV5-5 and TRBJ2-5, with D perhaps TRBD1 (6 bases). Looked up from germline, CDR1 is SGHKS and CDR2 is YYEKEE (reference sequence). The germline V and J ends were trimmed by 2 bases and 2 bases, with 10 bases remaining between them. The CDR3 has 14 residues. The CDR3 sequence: CASSLRGQQETQYF. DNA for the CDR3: TGTGCCAGCAGCTTACGGGGACAACAAGAGACCCAGTACTTC.

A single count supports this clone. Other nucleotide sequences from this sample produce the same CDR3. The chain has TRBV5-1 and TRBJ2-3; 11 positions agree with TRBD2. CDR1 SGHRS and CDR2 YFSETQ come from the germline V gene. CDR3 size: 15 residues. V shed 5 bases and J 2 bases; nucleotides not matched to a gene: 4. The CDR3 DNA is TGCGCCAGCAGGCTACTAGCGGGGGTCACAGATACGCAGTATTTT. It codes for CASRLLAGVTDTQYF.

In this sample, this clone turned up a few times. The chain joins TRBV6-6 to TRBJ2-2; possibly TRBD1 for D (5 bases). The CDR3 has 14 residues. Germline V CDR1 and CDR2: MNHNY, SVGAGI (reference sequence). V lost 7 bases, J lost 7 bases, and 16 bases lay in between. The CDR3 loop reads CASTFLGPDGELFF. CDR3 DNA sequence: TGTGCCAGCACCTTCTTGGGGCCTGACGGGGAGCTGTTTTTT.

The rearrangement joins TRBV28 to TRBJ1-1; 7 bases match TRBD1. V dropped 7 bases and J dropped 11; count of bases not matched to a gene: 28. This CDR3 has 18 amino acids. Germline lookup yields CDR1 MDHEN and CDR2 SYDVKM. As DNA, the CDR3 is TGTGCCAGCAAAGTTTTAATGACAGGGTGGGGGTTAAGAAGTGGCGCTTTCTTT. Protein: CASKVLMTGWGLRSGAFF. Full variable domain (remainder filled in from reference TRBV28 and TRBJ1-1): DVKVTQSSRYLVKRTGEKVFLECVQDMDHENMFWYRQDPGLGLRLIYFSYDVKMKEKGDIPEGYSVSREKKERFSLILESASTNQTSMYLCASKVLMTGWGLRSGAFFGQGTRLTVV.